This TCR beta chain came from a study of T cells after yellow fever vaccination (dated by TCRdb to about 2019). Looking at the study overall: The SMART-Seq v4 Ultra Low Input RNA kit was used to prepare libraries from fractions with low cell numbers. The cohort comprised two healthy male donors, one aged 18 to 30 and one aged 30 to 40 years. Bulk TCR alpha and beta repertoires were sequenced longitudinally to track T-cell clones before and after primary and booster YFV17D yellow fever vaccination. Blood was drawn at multiple timepoints before and after primary and secondary immunization, with bulk PBMC replicates and cell subsets isolated.

Study-wide conclusions, independent of this receptor: Compared with the primary T-cell response, the secondary T-cell response was weaker but faster, peaking on day 5 rather than day 15. A small fraction of clonotypes appeared in both the CD4 and CD8 compartments, likely as a result of convergent recombination. The study included only a couple of donors, which limits how far the findings can be generalized. After the booster, most of the clones that had expanded following primary vaccination were detected again (roughly 97% of CD4 and 80% to 90% of CD8), which suggests that memory was broadly maintained. Computational filtering was required because FACS-sorted repertoires could contain abundant contaminating clonotypes from the bulk population.

The CDR3 runs 17 amino acids, cysteine and phenylalanine included. Of the read, only the CDR3 DNA is kept; its 51 bases are in frame from base 1. The germline V gene specifies SGHRS as CDR1 and YFSETQ as CDR2. V and J lose 5 bases and 0 bases, and a span of 15 bases separates them. TCR cDNA was made using 5'RACE template switching, a step that added a universal primer site and unique molecular identifiers. cDNA synthesis was primed from both the TCR alpha and TCR beta constant segments. Two PCR steps were used to amplify libraries, with sample barcodes and sequencing adapters being added in the second step. Sequencing of libraries was done on Illumina HiSeq 2500 (2x100 bp) or NovaSeq (2x150 bp). In the original analysis: MIGEC was used to demultiplex reads and collapse the reads into UMI consensus sequences, and MiXCR was used for V(D)J alignment. Vaccine-responding clonotypes were defined with edgeR using replicate PBMC samples, requiring FDR below 0.01 and a log2 fold change above 5 up to day 15. Each bulk clonotype received a CD4 or CD8 identity based on whether the sequenced CD4 or CD8 repertoire contained that clonotype at higher abundance. The raw public reads went through TCRdb reprocessing: fastp at Q25, MiXCR clone calling, in-frame beta chains kept. For every CDR3 protein sequence, its rows merge into one entry that carries the most common genes and DNA. The V and J calls and clone size are TCRdb's, not the authors'. Within this sample are approximately 300,000 distinct CDR3 sequences, with about 6.9% of them counted one time only. 18% of the sample is taken by the ten largest.

A remark on this clonotype: The target of this receptor is not known. Per-base quality was not reported, and no clone a single base away is much larger than it.

This specimen's treatment or condition label, per the study, means: live attenuated yellow fever vaccine strain. At every blood-draw timepoint, two biological replicates of bulk PBMCs were collected. A standard Ficoll-Paque protocol was used to isolate PBMCs from peripheral blood. TriZol was used to extract RNA from bulk PBMCs, from CD4 and CD8 fractions, and from dextramer-positive and dextramer-negative fractions. Recombination linked TRBV5-1 to TRBJ2-6; the D segment might be TRBD1 or TRBD2, since each matches 6 bases. Sequenced here: PBMCs, sampled about 41 days after the first yellow fever vaccination. The clonotype comes from a man in his late teens or twenties who received the YFV17D yellow fever vaccine. The base sequence is TGCGCCAGCAGGCCTCGGGGGCCAAACTCTGGGGCCAACGTCCTGACTTTC. Its translation is CASRPRGPNSGANVLTF.